This TCR beta chain was profiled in a study of cytomegalovirus exposure and HLA in healthy donors. General study findings and limits: Reports state that TCR beta sequences accurately predicted most subjects' HLA-A and HLA-B alleles.

With 60 Vbeta and 13 Jbeta primers, the PCR was carried out. The data were produced by immunoSEQ multiplex PCR, yet TCRdb's version contains in-frame clones alone and is incomplete. The sample lists 150,000 to 200,000 clones; roughly 80% were seen once. As regards this clone: The target antigen is unknown.

For the donor in question, CMV serostatus went unrecorded. Per the germline V gene, CDR1 is MNHNS and CDR2 is SASEGT. This CDR3 contains 13 residues. The ends were cut back, 6 bases at V and 3 bases at J, with 12 bases in the middle. V and J are TRBV6-1 and TRBJ2-7; maybe TRBD1 (6 bases). This sequence originates from a human donor in good health. The source material was PBMCs. CDR3 nucleotide sequence: TGTGCCAGCAGGAACAGGGTACTCTACGAGCAGTACTTC. Translated, it gives CASRNRVLYEQYF.